This TCR beta chain is from a study of blood T cells in healthy people across ages. From germline, CDR1 is SQVTM and CDR2 ANQGSEA. The CDR3 sequence is 15 residues long. Unmatched junction bases numbered 9, after V lost 7 bases and J lost 3 bases. For the second PCR, which ran for about 6 to 11 cycles, a sample-barcoded 5' primer and a J-beta primer mix were used. TCRdb reprocessed the 5' RACE reads with MiXCR, giving one entry per CDR3 protein. The sample contains around 1.7 million distinct CDR3 sequences, about 30% of which appear only once. The chain is built from TRBV29-1 and TRBJ2-1; TRBD2 matches at 10 bases. Sequencing was done on a sample of blood. This sequence originates from a woman in her thirties in good health. The CDR3, as DNA: TGCAGCGCCCAAACCGGGACTAGCGACTACAATGAGCAGTTCTTC. It specifies CSAQTGTSDYNEQFF.